The 30 T cell receptor beta chains in this list originate from one sample, sequenced in a study of monozygotic twins with inflammatory bowel disease. TCRdb reprocessed the 5' RACE reads and stores each CDR3 protein as one record, lacking DNA. Recorded for this sample: around 410,000 distinct CDR3 sequences. Sequenced: blood. Source of these receptors: a human donor with ulcerative colitis or Crohn's disease, or a healthy co-twin of an affected twin (not recorded which).

The chain combines TRBV12-3 or TRBV12-4 with TRBJ2-2. CDR3 size: 13 residues. The CDR3 sequence is CASSFNAAGELFF.

The V and J genes are TRBV29-1 and TRBJ1-2. There are 14 residues in the CDR3. Germline lookup yields CDR1 SQVTM and CDR2 ANQGSEA. CDR3 loop: CSIERPGLLYGYTF.

The chain recombines TRBV7-9 with TRBJ2-5; TCRdb reports TRBD2, a call that lacks DNA to check it against. The CDR3 consists of 11 residues. The germline V gene encodes CDR1 SEHNR and CDR2 FQNEAQ (reference sequence). This CDR3 is CASVGLGVQYF.

The gene calls are TRBV5-1 and TRBJ2-7; TCRdb designates TRBD2, a call that cannot be tested without DNA. Germline assignment: CDR1 SGHRS and CDR2 YFSETQ. The CDR3 contains 14 residues. This chain's CDR3 is CASSPRTPSYEQYF. Filled out from reference TRBV5-1 and TRBJ2-7, the complete variable domain reads KAGVTQTPRYLIKTRGQQVTLSCSPISGHRSVSWYQQTPGQGLQFLFEYFSETQRNKGNFPGRFSGRQFSNSRSEMNVSTLELGDSALYLCASSPRTPSYEQYFGPGTRLTVT.

The CDR3 region is CASSQGLADPTYEQYF. The chain combines TRBV4-3 with TRBJ2-7; TCRdb returns TRBD2, unconfirmable since there is no DNA. This CDR3 is 16 amino acids long. The germline V gene encodes CDR1 LGHNA and CDR2 YSLEER.

This chain connects TRBV4-3 to TRBJ2-2. The CDR3 has 17 residues. In germline, CDR1 is LGHNA, CDR2 YSLEER. CDR3 residues: CASSQEHGRTNTGELFF.

V is TRBV30 and J is TRBJ1-4; TCRdb calls TRBD1, which cannot be checked without DNA. The CDR3 extends over 16 amino acids. Germline V gene data show CDR1 as GTSNPN and CDR2 as SVGIG (reference sequence). Here the CDR3 reads CAWRGGQMLLDEKLFF.

V is TRBV5-1 and J is TRBJ2-7; TCRdb reports TRBD1, a call that lacks DNA to check it against. The CDR3 totals 15 residues. Germline CDR1 and CDR2: SGHRS and YFSETQ. CDR3 loop: CASSLGDRVFNEQYF.

The CDR3 loop is CSARDGARDSQTQYF. The gene calls are TRBV20-1 and TRBJ2-5; as DNA is missing, the TRBD1 call by TCRdb cannot be tested. The CDR3 is made up of 15 amino acids. Germline CDR1 DFQATT, CDR2 SNEGSKA (reference sequence).

The chain has TRBV28 and TRBJ2-2; TCRdb selects TRBD1, and the lack of DNA leaves this call unchecked. Germline V gene sequence: CDR1 MDHEN, CDR2 SYDVKM. This CDR3 is built from 15 residues. CDR3 sequence: CASRPRTGVTGELFF.

This chain joins TRBV27 and TRBJ2-7. This CDR3 has 14 amino acids. Per the germline V gene, CDR1 is MNHEY and CDR2 is SMNVEV (reference sequence). The CDR3 reads CASSLSSVSDEQYF.

The chain combines TRBV7-9 with TRBJ1-1; without DNA, the TCRdb call of TRBD1 cannot be checked. This CDR3 comprises 15 residues. CDR1 and CDR2 from the germline V gene are SEHNR and FQNEAQ (reference sequence). CDR3: CASSSGQGAGTEAFF.

The rearrangement uses TRBV13 and TRBJ2-7; as DNA is missing, the TRBD1 call by TCRdb cannot be tested. Germline CDR1 reads PRHDT; CDR2 reads FYEKMQ (reference sequence). This CDR3 region has 13 residues. The CDR3 region is CASSPGTAREQYF.

The chain combines TRBV15 with TRBJ2-7; TCRdb lists TRBD1, though no DNA is available to test this call. This CDR3 region has 16 residues. Germline V gene sequence: CDR1 LNHNV, CDR2 YYDKDF (reference sequence). CDR3 residues: CATSREAGATVGEQYF.

The J gene is TRBJ2-2, the V gene TRBV20-1; TCRdb gives TRBD1 as the D gene, but with no DNA this cannot be confirmed. Germline assignment: CDR1 DFQATT and CDR2 SNEGSKA (reference sequence). The CDR3 runs 14 residues. The CDR3 is CSANRGPYPGELFF.

The rearrangement joins TRBV4-3 to TRBJ2-1. The germline V gene has CDR1 LGHNA and CDR2 YSLEER. The CDR3 has 15 amino acids. This chain's CDR3 is CASSQELATYNEQFF.

The chain links TRBV3-1 to TRBJ2-4; TCRdb picks TRBD1, but there is no DNA to check that call. The V gene's germline CDR1 is LGHDT and CDR2 YNNKEL (reference sequence). The CDR3 loop spans 16 amino acids. The CDR3: CASSQRPTVAKNMQYF.

The CDR3 here is CASSYTTGNNSPLHF. The chain has TRBV18 and TRBJ1-6; there is no DNA to check the TCRdb D call of TRBD1. Looked up from germline, CDR1 is KGHSH and CDR2 is LQKENI. CDR3 length: 15 amino acids.

This chain connects TRBV2 to TRBJ1-5. Germline CDR1 SNHLY, CDR2 FYNNEI. The CDR3 length is 14 residues. Here the CDR3 reads CASSEEQSNQPQHF.

The chain employs TRBV5-1 and TRBJ2-2; no DNA is available, so the TRBD1 call from TCRdb remains unchecked. The CDR3 covers 16 residues. Germline V gene data show CDR1 as SGHRS and CDR2 as YFSETQ. CDR3 in amino acids: CASSPREGGNTGELFF. Variable domain in full (rest from reference TRBV5-1 and TRBJ2-2): KAGVTQTPRYLIKTRGQQVTLSCSPISGHRSVSWYQQTPGQGLQFLFEYFSETQRNKGNFPGRFSGRQFSNSRSEMNVSTLELGDSALYLCASSPREGGNTGELFFGEGSRLTVL.

The CDR3 loop reads CASSKGRRQSTDTQYF. This rearrangement joins TRBV7-2 to TRBJ2-3; the TRBD1 assignment by TCRdb is unverifiable without DNA. Germline V CDR1 and CDR2: SGHTA, FQGNSA. CDR3 size: 16 residues. Full variable domain (outside the CDR3, taken from reference TRBV7-2 and TRBJ2-3): GAGVSQSPSNKVTEKGKDVELRCDPISGHTALYWYRQSLGQGLEFLIYFQGNSAPDKSGLPSDRFSAERTGGSVSTLTIQRTQQEDSAVYLCASSKGRRQSTDTQYFGPGTRLTVL.

The chain couples TRBV12-3 or TRBV12-4 to TRBJ1-1; TCRdb indicates TRBD1, and absent DNA this call remains unverified. The CDR3 covers 15 residues. The CDR3 region is CASSPRTGGSTEAFF.

This sequence joins TRBV11-2 and TRBJ2-2; the D call from TCRdb, TRBD2, cannot be confirmed without DNA. CDR1 is SGHAT and CDR2 is FQNNGV in the germline V gene. This CDR3 contains 14 residues. The CDR3 sequence is CASSPSRGPGELFF.

The chain is built from TRBV29-1 and TRBJ2-5. The germline V gene encodes CDR1 SQVTM and CDR2 ANQGSEA. The CDR3 runs to 12 residues. The CDR3 sequence: CSGAHLQETQYF.

CDR3 in amino acids: CSARVGSGAETQYF. The genes are TRBV20-1 and TRBJ2-5; TCRdb returns TRBD2, unconfirmable since there is no DNA. Germline V gene lookup returns CDR1 DFQATT and CDR2 SNEGSKA (reference sequence). The CDR3 extends over 14 amino acids.

This chain links TRBV7-2 with TRBJ2-2; no DNA is available, so the TRBD1 call from TCRdb remains unchecked. The germline V gene encodes CDR1 SGHTA and CDR2 FQGNSA. There are 15 residues in the CDR3. This CDR3 reads CASRQDRAGSGELFF.

The rearrangement joins TRBV19 to TRBJ2-2. Looked up from germline, CDR1 is LNHDA and CDR2 is SQIVND (reference sequence). This CDR3 region has 14 residues. CDR3 sequence reads: CATGISPNTGELFF.

The chain recombines TRBV5-1 with TRBJ1-4. The CDR3 length is 16 residues. Germline CDR1 SGHRS, CDR2 YFSETQ. Here the CDR3 reads CASSLGTASSNEKLFF.

V gene TRBV5-1 combines with J gene TRBJ1-6; the TCRdb call, TRBD1, lacks DNA for checking. This CDR3 contains 16 residues. Germline CDR1 and CDR2: SGHRS and YFSETQ. The CDR3 spells CASSPGLGQSHSPLHF.

The genes are TRBV5-1 and TRBJ1-1; the D call of TRBD1 rests on TCRdb alone, since no DNA is present to check it. This CDR3 spans 17 amino acids. Germline assignment: CDR1 SGHRS and CDR2 YFSETQ. CDR3 residues: CASSPGTASRVNTEAFF. The full variable domain, rest sourced from reference TRBV5-1 and TRBJ1-1, is KAGVTQTPRYLIKTRGQQVTLSCSPISGHRSVSWYQQTPGQGLQFLFEYFSETQRNKGNFPGRFSGRQFSNSRSEMNVSTLELGDSALYLCASSPGTASRVNTEAFFGQGTRLTVV.